This is a list of T cell receptor beta chains from one sample in a study of blood T cell repertoires in COVID-19. Clones were read by immunoSEQ multiplex PCR, and TCRdb kept only the in-frame ones, dropping some. Among just over 300,000 clones, 70% to 90% were seen once, and the ten largest hold roughly 4.5%. Sequenced sample: PBMCs or T cells enriched from blood (not recorded which). The receptors come from a man aged 25-40 years who had recovered from COVID-19. Both conserved end residues are part of each CDR3. Each record gives: V gene, clone size, J gene, D gene, CDR3 DNA, CDR3 protein. A D gene is named only where the DNA matches it firmly. Size tells how often a clone was seen (once, few, many) or the class of an expanded clone, and some rows leave it out.

v_call: TRBV20-1; clone_size: -; j_call: TRBJ1-2; d_call: -; cdr3_nt: TGCAGTGCTAGTAGGGAGAGGGGGACAATTTTGGAACATGGCTACACCTTC; cdr3_aa: CSASRERGTILEHGYTF
v_call: TRBV18; clone_size: -; j_call: TRBJ2-5; d_call: TRBD1; cdr3_nt: TGTGCCAGCTCTCAGGGACAGGGCCAAGAGACCCAGTACTTC; cdr3_aa: CASSQGQGQETQYF
v_call: TRBV7-9; clone_size: -; j_call: TRBJ2-5; d_call: -; cdr3_nt: TGTGCCAGCAGCTTAGCCAGGGTGGGGCAAGAGACCCAGTACTTC; cdr3_aa: CASSLARVGQETQYF
v_call: TRBV14; clone_size: -; j_call: TRBJ2-6; d_call: -; cdr3_nt: TGTGCCAGCACACCAAGGGGATCTGGGGCCAACGTCCTGACTTTC; cdr3_aa: CASTPRGSGANVLTF
v_call: TRBV5-4; clone_size: -; j_call: TRBJ1-1; d_call: -; cdr3_nt: TGTGCCAGCAGCGGGCGACAGGCTTCGAACACTGAAGCTTTCTTT; cdr3_aa: CASSGRQASNTEAFF
v_call: TRBV24-1; clone_size: -; j_call: TRBJ1-5; d_call: -; cdr3_nt: TGTGCCACCAGTGATCCCACCAGAAGCGGGCCCCAGCATTTT; cdr3_aa: CATSDPTRSGPQHF
v_call: TRBV3-1/TRBV3-2; clone_size: once; j_call: TRBJ1-5; d_call: -; cdr3_nt: TGTGCCAGCAGCCCGGACCCCGACAGTCAGCCCCAGCATTTT; cdr3_aa: CASSPDPDSQPQHF
v_call: TRBV2; clone_size: -; j_call: TRBJ1-6; d_call: -; cdr3_nt: TGTGCCACCTGTCGGGATTTTAATTCACCCCTCCACTTT; cdr3_aa: CATCRDFNSPLHF
v_call: TRBV27; clone_size: -; j_call: TRBJ2-2; d_call: TRBD2; cdr3_nt: TGTGCCAGCAGTCCCTCGGTAGCGGGAACCGGGGAGCTGTTTTTT; cdr3_aa: CASSPSVAGTGELFF
v_call: TRBV27; clone_size: -; j_call: TRBJ1-2; d_call: TRBD1; cdr3_nt: TGTGCCAGCAGTTCGGGGGCAGGGGGTATCTATGGCTACACCTTC; cdr3_aa: CASSSGAGGIYGYTF
v_call: TRBV28; clone_size: -; j_call: TRBJ1-1; d_call: TRBD1; cdr3_nt: TGTGCCAGCACCTCTCCCGGGACAGCGAACACTGAAGCTTTCTTT; cdr3_aa: CASTSPGTANTEAFF
v_call: TRBV11-2; clone_size: -; j_call: TRBJ1-5; d_call: TRBD1; cdr3_nt: TGTGCCAGCAGCCGACAGGGGAATCAGCCCCAGCATTTT; cdr3_aa: CASSRQGNQPQHF
v_call: TRBV29-1; clone_size: few; j_call: TRBJ2-1; d_call: TRBD2; cdr3_nt: TGCAGGGCATCCACCGGGACTAGCGTAAGCAATGAGCAGTTCTTC; cdr3_aa: CRASTGTSVSNEQFF
v_call: TRBV5-1; clone_size: -; j_call: TRBJ1-6; d_call: TRBD1; cdr3_nt: TGCGCCAGCAGCTGGGACAGTTATTCACCCCTCCACTTT; cdr3_aa: CASSWDSYSPLHF
v_call: TRBV6-5; clone_size: -; j_call: TRBJ2-3; d_call: -; cdr3_nt: TGTGCCAGCAGGGTCGGGAGTTCCACAGATACGCAGTATTTT; cdr3_aa: CASRVGSSTDTQYF
v_call: TRBV11-2; clone_size: -; j_call: TRBJ1-1; d_call: TRBD1; cdr3_nt: TGTGCCAGCAGCCTCCGACAGGGGGGGGCCACTGAAGCTTTCTTT; cdr3_aa: CASSLRQGGATEAFF
v_call: TRBV6-5; clone_size: -; j_call: TRBJ2-3; d_call: -; cdr3_nt: TGTGCCAGCGGCCTAGTGGTCACAGATACGCAGTATTTT; cdr3_aa: CASGLVVTDTQYF
v_call: TRBV19; clone_size: -; j_call: TRBJ2-2; d_call: -; cdr3_nt: TGTGCCAGTACGGAGGGTACGGGCGGGGAGCTGTTTTTT; cdr3_aa: CASTEGTGGELFF
v_call: TRBV7-8; clone_size: -; j_call: TRBJ1-2; d_call: -; cdr3_nt: TGTGCCAGCAGCTTATTGGACAGCTCAGAGGGTGGCTACACCTTC; cdr3_aa: CASSLLDSSEGGYTF
v_call: TRBV29-1; clone_size: -; j_call: TRBJ2-3; d_call: -; cdr3_nt: TGCAGCGTTGAGATCAGGGTTCGCGGCACAGATACGCAGTATTTT; cdr3_aa: CSVEIRVRGTDTQYF
v_call: TRBV10-2; clone_size: -; j_call: TRBJ2-1; d_call: -; cdr3_nt: TGCGCCAGCAGGCTGGGACACGCGGGCTACAATGAGCAGTTCTTC; cdr3_aa: CASRLGHAGYNEQFF
v_call: TRBV7-9; clone_size: few; j_call: TRBJ2-2; d_call: -; cdr3_nt: TGTGCCAGCAGCTTATATCGCCCAATGGCGGGCGGGGAGCTGTTTTTT; cdr3_aa: CASSLYRPMAGGELFF
v_call: TRBV18; clone_size: once; j_call: TRBJ1-1; d_call: -; cdr3_nt: TGTGCCAGCTCACCGGGGGCACGTACTGAAGCTTTCTTT; cdr3_aa: CASSPGARTEAFF
v_call: TRBV18; clone_size: -; j_call: TRBJ2-2; d_call: TRBD2; cdr3_nt: TGTGCCAGCTCACCAGCCGGCAGGGAGGGCACCGGGGAGCTGTTTTTT; cdr3_aa: CASSPAGREGTGELFF